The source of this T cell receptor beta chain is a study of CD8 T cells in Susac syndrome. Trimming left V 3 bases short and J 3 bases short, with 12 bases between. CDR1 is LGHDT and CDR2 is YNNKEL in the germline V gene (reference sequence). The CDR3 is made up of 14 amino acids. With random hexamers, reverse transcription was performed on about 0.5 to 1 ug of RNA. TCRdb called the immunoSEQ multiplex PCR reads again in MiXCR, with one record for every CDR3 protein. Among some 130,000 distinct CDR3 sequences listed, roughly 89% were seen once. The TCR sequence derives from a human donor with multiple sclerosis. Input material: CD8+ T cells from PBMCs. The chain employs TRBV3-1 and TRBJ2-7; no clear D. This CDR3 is CASSHPNRGYEQYF. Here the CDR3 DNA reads TGTGCCAGCAGCCACCCCAACCGAGGCTACGAGCAGTACTTC.